Shown below are 6 T cell receptor beta chains from a single sample sequenced in a study of blood T cell repertoires in COVID-19. Data came from immunoSEQ multiplex PCR; TCRdb stores just in-frame clones and leaves some out. The data contain about 270,000 clones, approximately 85% of them singletons. Sequenced material: peripheral blood. These receptors were taken from a woman aged 70-85 years with acute or convalescent COVID-19.

The chain has TRBV6-1 and TRBJ1-3; TRBD1 is a possible D gene (5 bases). Germline lookup yields CDR1 MNHNS and CDR2 SASEGT. This CDR3 region has 16 residues. Trimming left V 2 bases short and J 2 bases short, with 13 bases between. CDR3 region: CASSELAGGAGNTIYF. The CDR3 nucleotides are TGTGCCAGCAGTGAACTGGCCGGGGGGGCTGGAAACACCATATATTTT.

The chain couples TRBV7-8 to TRBJ1-1, with 7 bases that match TRBD1. Germline loops: CDR1 SGHVS, CDR2 FQNEAQ. J gave up 5 bases and V 5 bases, and 8 bases lay outside the gene matches. The CDR3 totals 14 residues. DNA for the CDR3: TGTGCCAGCAGCCTCGGACAGGTTGGAACTGAAGCTTTCTTT. It specifies CASSLGQVGTEAFF.

The rearrangement links TRBV29-1 to TRBJ2-1; TRBD1 agrees at 8 bases. The V and J ends lost 6 bases and 8 bases, in that order; junction bases with no gene match: 3. Germline CDR1 reads SQVTM; CDR2 reads ANQGSEA. The CDR3 totals 11 residues. Written as DNA, the CDR3 is TGCAGCGTCTCACAGGGGGATGAGCAGTTCTTC. Its protein is CSVSQGDEQFF.

The DNA for the CDR3 is TGCGCCAGCAGCCTACGGACTAGCGGGGGACCACAAGAGACCCAGTACTTC. Its protein is CASSLRTSGGPQETQYF. This sequence joins TRBV5-1 and TRBJ2-5, with TRBD2 matching over 13 bases. The germline CDR1 and CDR2 sequences are SGHRS and YFSETQ. The CDR3 runs to 17 residues. V lost 4 bases, J lost 2 bases, and 8 bases stayed unmatched. Full variable domain (remainder filled in from reference TRBV5-1 and TRBJ2-5): KAGVTQTPRYLIKTRGQQVTLSCSPISGHRSVSWYQQTPGQGLQFLFEYFSETQRNKGNFPGRFSGRQFSNSRSEMNVSTLELGDSALYLCASSLRTSGGPQETQYFGPGTRLLVL.

V is TRBV3-1 (or the pseudogene TRBV3-2) and J is TRBJ1-2, with 7 bases that match TRBD1. CDR3 length equals 13 residues. After removal of 4 bases from V and 6 bases from J, the junction contained 5 bases not matched to a gene. Germline CDR1 is LGHDT and CDR2 is YNNKEL (reference sequence). As DNA, the CDR3 is TGTGCCAGCAGCCCCCAGGGGGTCGATGGCTACACCTTC. Translated, it gives CASSPQGVDGYTF.

V usage is TRBV4-1 and J usage is TRBJ2-7; 10 positions agree with TRBD1. The ends lost 0 bases at V and 1 base at J; junction bases unmatched: 18. Germline V gene lookup returns CDR1 MGHRA and CDR2 YSYEKL. This CDR3 comprises 21 residues. The CDR3 region is CASSQEPLRTGGVVPSYEQYF. The CDR3 bases are TGCGCCAGCAGCCAAGAACCCCTCCGGACAGGGGGTGTTGTCCCTTCCTACGAGCAGTACTTC.